This entry concerns a single TCR beta chain. Its antigen is not identified. This sample is part of a study of cytomegalovirus exposure and HLA in healthy donors. Study overall: The use of the same platform for the 90 to 150 validation repertoires and the roughly 700 first-cohort repertoires was reported by a later analysis. Study observations and caveats: Later, an analysis found that TCR clusters from the first cohort tended to co-occur in the 120 validation repertoires.

Repertoires were generated with immunoSEQ multiplex PCR, while TCRdb's copy carries only in-frame clones and drops some. In the table there are 300,000 or so clones, approximately 85% of which are singletons. The ends lost 9 bases at V and 1 base at J; junction bases unmatched: 6. This CDR3 has 14 amino acids. CDR1 and CDR2 from the germline V gene are LNHDA and SQIVND (reference sequence). The receptor was isolated from a man aged 30-40 years in good health and CMV-seronegative. The V and J genes are TRBV19 and TRBJ1-1; 9 positions match TRBD1. Sequencing used PBMCs. CDR3: CASDPGQGNTEAFF. Here the CDR3 DNA reads TGTGCCAGCGATCCGGGACAGGGGAACACTGAAGCTTTCTTT.